These 26 T cell receptor beta chains were sequenced from one sample in a study of cytomegalovirus exposure and HLA in healthy donors. Only in-frame clones appear in the TCRdb table, and some are missing; sequencing was by immunoSEQ multiplex PCR. The sample carries tens of thousands of clones, 90% to 95% recorded once. Source material: PBMCs. These receptors were collected from a woman under 40 in good health and CMV-seronegative.

The genes are TRBV13 and TRBJ2-1; 7 nucleotides match TRBD2. V gave up 3 bases and J gave up 0 bases; unmatched junction bases: 8. Looked up from germline, CDR1 is PRHDT and CDR2 is FYEKMQ (reference sequence). There are 17 residues in the CDR3. CDR3 amino acids: CASSFTGGGSSYNEQFF. CDR3 DNA sequence: TGTGCCAGCAGCTTTACGGGGGGAGGGAGCTCCTACAATGAGCAGTTCTTC.

CDR3: CASTPGQRSYEQYF. Here the CDR3 DNA reads TGTGCCAGCACCCCAGGACAGCGCTCCTACGAGCAGTACTTC. The chain combines TRBV6-5 with TRBJ2-7, with D perhaps matching TRBD1 (6 bases). CDR1 and CDR2 (germline): MNHEY, SVGAGI. The CDR3 has 14 residues. The V end lost 7 bases, the J end lost 0 bases, and 13 bases lay between the germline ends.

The chain has TRBV19 and TRBJ2-5, with 7 positions matching TRBD2. CDR3 size: 13 residues. Trimming at V came to 7 bases and at J to 2 bases, leaving 4 bases not matched to a gene. CDR1 and CDR2 from the germline V gene are LNHDA and SQIVND (reference sequence). The CDR3 loop reads CASTGSGQETQYF. CDR3 sequence (DNA): TGTGCCAGTACAGGTAGCGGGCAAGAGACCCAGTACTTC. Full variable domain (outside the CDR3, taken from reference TRBV19 and TRBJ2-5): DGGITQSPKYLFRKEGQNVTLSCEQNLNHDAMYWYRQDPGQGLRLIYYSQIVNDFQKGDIAEGYSVSREKKESFPLTVTSAQKNPTAFYLCASTGSGQETQYFGPGTRLLVL.

This chain's CDR3 is CAGTGTCNQPQHF. The CDR3 DNA reads as TGTGCCGGTACCGGGACTTGCAATCAGCCCCAGCATTTT. The chain carries TRBV5-3 and TRBJ1-5; D may be TRBD1 (5 bases). TRBV5-3 is sorted into the ORF group, with uncertain function. V was shortened by 10 bases and J by 2 bases, with 13 bases between the two germline ends. The CDR3 totals 13 residues.

The CDR3 DNA follows: TGTGCCAGCAGCACCACAGGGGAAGTTCAGCCCCAGCATTTT. Translation: CASSTTGEVQPQHF. J is TRBJ1-5 and V is TRBV6-5; 7 positions agree with TRBD1. Trimming removed 6 bases from V and 6 bases from J; junction bases left unmatched: 8. The CDR3 contains 14 residues. The germline CDR1 and CDR2 sequences are MNHEY and SVGAGI.

CDR3 sequence: CASSLKRNTEAFF. CDR3 in DNA: TGTGCCAGCAGTTTAAAGAGGAACACTGAAGCTTTCTTT. The rearrangement links TRBV27 to TRBJ1-1; no definite D call. CDR3 length: 13 amino acids. V gave up 2 bases and J gave up 1 base, with 5 bases separating them. Per germline, CDR1 MNHEY and CDR2 SMNVEV (reference sequence).

The DNA for the CDR3 is TGCGCCAGCAGCCCCACGGGACAGGGGGCGCGAAGGGATGGCTACACCTTC. Translated: CASSPTGQGARRDGYTF. The chain couples TRBV23-1 to TRBJ1-2; 12 nucleotides line up with TRBD1. TRBV23-1 is an open reading frame whose function is uncertain. V lost 6 bases and J lost 6; bases outside the gene matches: 14. CDR3 length: 17 residues.

This chain uses TRBV6-5 with TRBJ1-5; D call uncertain. This CDR3 has 12 residues. Per the germline V gene, CDR1 is MNHEY and CDR2 is SVGAGI. Trimming shortened V by 4 bases and J by 6 bases, and 7 bases separated the two germline ends. The CDR3 reads CASSLPGQPQHF. Here the CDR3 DNA reads TGTGCCAGCAGTTTGCCAGGTCAGCCCCAGCATTTT.

V and J are TRBV18 and TRBJ2-1; D remains ambiguous. Trimming removed 3 bases from V and 10 bases from J, with 13 bases in between. Germline-derived CDR1 and CDR2 are KGHSH and LQKENI. This CDR3 region has 13 residues. Written as DNA, the CDR3 is TGTGCCAGCTCACCCCTGGAGCTTAGGGAGCAGTTCTTC. It is translated as CASSPLELREQFF.

The chain joins TRBV29-1 to TRBJ1-1; maybe TRBD1 (6 bases). Trimming pared 7 bases from V and 2 bases from J, leaving 14 bases between. The CDR3 totals 13 residues. The V gene's germline CDR1 is SQVTM and CDR2 ANQGSEA. This CDR3 is CSAPVQGNTEAFF. DNA for the CDR3: TGCAGCGCCCCCGTACAGGGAAACACTGAAGCTTTCTTT.

The chain has TRBV7-8 and TRBJ1-1, with TRBD1 as a possible D gene (5 bases). Germline V gives CDR1 SGHVS, CDR2 FQNEAQ. V shed 5 bases and J shed 1 base, with 23 bases lying between them. The CDR3 is 18 amino acids. The DNA of the CDR3 is TGTGCCAGCAGCCCACCAGGGCAGAGCCACCCTCAGAACACTGAAGCTTTCTTT. It translates to CASSPPGQSHPQNTEAFF.

The CDR3 protein is CASRASGRVDTQYF. The CDR3 nucleotides read TGCGCCAGCAGGGCTAGCGGGAGGGTTGATACGCAGTATTTT. The V gene is TRBV5-1, the J gene TRBJ2-3; 12 positions match TRBD2. Germline CDR1 SGHRS, CDR2 YFSETQ. This CDR3 spans 14 amino acids. J lost 6 bases, V lost 5 bases, and 4 bases had no gene match.

This clone was seen once. The chain is built from TRBV7-3 and TRBJ2-3, with D perhaps TRBD1 (5 bases). This CDR3 region has 13 residues. V lost 4 bases to trimming and J lost 5 bases, with 10 bases between them. Germline CDR1 SGHTA, CDR2 FQGTGA. CDR3 sequence (DNA): TGTGCCAGCAGCTCTACAAGGGGAGATACGCAGTATTTT. Protein product: CASSSTRGDTQYF.

This sequence joins TRBV11-3 and TRBJ2-1; 8 bases map to TRBD2. The length of the CDR3 is 16 residues. V gave up 2 bases and J gave up 6 bases; unmatched junction bases: 9. Germline values: CDR1 SGHNT, CDR2 YENEEA. The CDR3 DNA reads as TGTGCCAGCAGCTTAAGGCCTCCCGGGACTAGCAATGAGCAGTTCTTC. It yields the protein CASSLRPPGTSNEQFF. Variable domain in full (rest from reference TRBV11-3 and TRBJ2-1): EAGVVQSPRYKIIEKKQPVAFWCNPISGHNTLYWYLQNLGQGPELLIRYENEEAVDDSQLPKDRFSAERLKGVDSTLKIQPAELGDSAVYLCASSLRPPGTSNEQFFGPGTRLTVL.

This clone was seen just once. The chain carries TRBV5-1 and TRBJ1-3; D not resolved. Trimming removed 4 bases at V and 3 bases at J, with 11 bases between. Germline CDR1 SGHRS, CDR2 YFSETQ. CDR3 length: 14 amino acids. CDR3 bases: TGCGCCAGCAGCCCCGGGAGCGATGGAAACACCATATATTTT. It is translated as CASSPGSDGNTIYF.

The genes are TRBV7-9 and TRBJ1-2; no clear D gene. V was clipped by 6 bases and J by 13 bases, with 15 bases between them. Per germline, CDR1 SEHNR and CDR2 FQNEAQ (reference sequence). CDR3 length: 11 residues. The CDR3 sequence is CASSYRVALTF. The CDR3, as DNA: TGTGCCAGCAGTTATCGGGTGGCGCTCACCTTC.

This sequence joins TRBV18 and TRBJ1-1; 9 positions agree with TRBD1. J gave up 11 bases and V 2 bases, and 6 bases lay outside the gene matches. This CDR3 has 13 amino acids. Germline lookup yields CDR1 KGHSH and CDR2 LQKENI. CDR3 in amino acids: CASSPNTGGDAFF. The CDR3 DNA follows: TGTGCCAGCTCACCAAACACAGGGGGCGACGCTTTCTTT.

V is TRBV28 and J is TRBJ1-1; 7 nucleotides align to TRBD1. The CDR3 sequence is 13 residues long. J gave up 3 bases and V 4 bases, and 2 bases lay outside the gene matches. Germline CDR1 MDHEN, CDR2 SYDVKM. The CDR3 sequence is CASSSQGDTEAFF. DNA for the CDR3: TGTGCCAGCAGTTCCCAGGGGGACACTGAAGCTTTCTTT.

The chain recombines TRBV7-9 with TRBJ2-2; 7 bases align to TRBD2. V trimming: 2 bases; J trimming: 7 bases; junction bases outside the gene matches: 7. Germline-derived CDR1 and CDR2 are SEHNR and FQNEAQ (reference sequence). This CDR3 has 15 amino acids. The chain's CDR3 is CASSLLAGDLGELFF. The CDR3 DNA reads as TGTGCCAGCAGCTTACTTGCGGGAGATCTCGGGGAGCTGTTTTTT.

The J gene is TRBJ2-1, the V gene TRBV5-1; D uncertain. From germline, CDR1 is SGHRS and CDR2 YFSETQ. V was clipped by 4 bases and J by 6 bases, with 11 bases between them. The CDR3 is 13 residues long. The CDR3 coding sequence is TGCGCCAGCAGCCCGCTAGTGGGCAATGAGCAGTTCTTC. Residues: CASSPLVGNEQFF.

V usage is TRBV5-6 and J usage is TRBJ2-7; 12 nucleotides agree with TRBD1. The junction had 2 bases not matched to a gene; V was cut back by 0 bases and J by 4 bases. CDR1 SGHDT and CDR2 YYEEEE come from the germline V gene. The CDR3 is made up of 15 amino acids. The CDR3 loop is CASSLGDRGRYEQYF. DNA for the CDR3: TGTGCCAGCAGCTTGGGGGACAGGGGGCGGTACGAGCAGTACTTC. Combining the CDR3 with reference TRBV5-6 and TRBJ2-7 gives the whole variable domain DAGVTQSPTHLIKTRGQQVTLRCSPKSGHDTVSWYQQALGQGPQFIFQYYEEEERQRGNFPDRFSGHQFPNYSSELNVNALLLGDSALYLCASSLGDRGRYEQYFGPGTRLTVT.

This rearrangement joins TRBV12-5 to TRBJ2-1; 7 bases are a match to TRBD2. The CDR3 covers 13 residues. J was trimmed by 8 bases and V by 11 bases; bases with no gene match: 12. CDR1 is LGHNT, CDR2 FRNRAP, per germline. CDR3 nucleotides: TGTGCTGGCTCTCGGGGGGAGAGGGATGAGCAGTTCTTC. Protein: CAGSRGERDEQFF.

The rearrangement links TRBV27 to TRBJ2-7; TRBD2 is a possible D gene (6 bases). This CDR3 region has 15 residues. In germline, CDR1 is MNHEY, CDR2 SMNVEV (reference sequence). V lost 7 bases and J lost 2, with 18 bases in between. The DNA for the CDR3 is TGTGCCAGCAACCCTACCGGGACTGCAACCTACGAGCAGTACTTC. Its translation is CASNPTGTATYEQYF.

The CDR3 region is CASSWGDRAGLGEAFF. The CDR3 region has the DNA TGCGCCAGCAGCTGGGGGGACAGGGCAGGATTAGGTGAAGCTTTCTTT. This sequence joins TRBV5-1 and TRBJ1-1; 9 bases are shared with TRBD1. The ends lost 3 bases at V and 7 bases at J; junction bases unmatched: 13. Germline values: CDR1 SGHRS, CDR2 YFSETQ. The CDR3 runs 16 residues.

In this sample, this clone turned up once. V is TRBV6-1 and J is TRBJ1-2, with a weak D call TRBD1 (6 bases). The ends were cut back, 4 bases at V and 0 bases at J, with 12 bases in the middle. In germline, CDR1 is MNHNS, CDR2 SASEGT. This CDR3 region has 15 residues. The CDR3: CASSGAGTTNYGYTF. The CDR3 DNA reads as TGTGCCAGCAGTGGTGCCGGGACAACTAACTATGGCTACACCTTC.

V usage is TRBV2 and J usage is TRBJ1-4, with TRBD1 as a possible D gene (6 bases). CDR3 length: 16 residues. Looked up from germline, CDR1 is SNHLY and CDR2 is FYNNEI. Trimming left V 0 bases short and J 10 bases short, with 18 bases between. CDR3 loop: CASSEAMDRLMRKLFF. CDR3 coding DNA: TGTGCCAGCAGTGAAGCCATGGACAGATTAATGAGAAAACTGTTTTTT.